A single sample gave rise to the 11 T cell receptor beta chains below, sequenced in a study of blood T cell repertoires in COVID-19. Clones were sequenced by immunoSEQ multiplex PCR, and TCRdb holds only the in-frame ones, with some missing. Found here are about 82,000 clones, 80% of them singletons; the top ten hold 9.5% to 15%. The source material was peripheral blood. These receptors all come from a woman aged 40-49 years with active or convalescent COVID-19.

The chain has TRBV6-2 or TRBV6-3 and TRBJ2-1; D is undetermined. CDR1 is MNHEY and CDR2 is SVGEGT in the germline V gene. Trimming stripped 6 bases from V and 15 bases from J, with 21 bases between. CDR3 length: 13 amino acids. The CDR3 region has the DNA TGTGCCAGCAGCGAGACCCTCTCCCCCCGAGGGTTCTTC. This codes for CASSETLSPRGFF.

The V gene is TRBV7-2, the J gene TRBJ2-7, with TRBD1 identical over 10 bases. CDR1 is SGHTA, CDR2 FQGNSA, per germline. This CDR3 is 14 amino acids long. V was pared by 5 bases and J by 4 bases, with 5 bases of the junction left unmatched. CDR3 sequence: CASSQSGQGYEQYF. The CDR3 nucleotides read TGTGCCAGCAGCCAATCGGGACAGGGGTACGAGCAGTACTTC.

This chain links TRBV6-1 with TRBJ2-3; weak D call: TRBD2 (5 bases). The CDR3 covers 15 residues. Germline CDR1 and CDR2: MNHNS and SASEGT. V dropped 3 bases and J dropped 0 bases, with 10 bases sitting between them. CDR3 DNA sequence: TGTGCCAGCAGTGAGACTACCGCGAGCACAGATACGCAGTATTTT. Translated: CASSETTASTDTQYF.

The chain carries TRBV6-5 and TRBJ2-5, with 7 bases that match TRBD1. The V gene end was trimmed by 0 bases and the J gene end by 5 bases; junction bases not matched to a gene: 3. Germline assignment: CDR1 MNHEY and CDR2 SVGAGI. The CDR3 is made up of 14 amino acids. CDR3 bases: TGTGCCAGCAGTTACTCAGGGGGCTGGGAGACCCAGTACTTC. This translates into CASSYSGGWETQYF.

A few counts support this clone. This chain connects TRBV5-4 to TRBJ2-5, with D tentatively TRBD2 (5 bases). Germline values: CDR1 SGHNT, CDR2 YYREEE (reference sequence). V was shortened by 0 bases and J by 4 bases, with 22 bases between the two germline ends. The CDR3 is made up of 18 amino acids. CDR3 bases: TGTGCCAGCAGCTTGGGTCTTTTAGGGTTTGGAGGTGGAGAGACCCAGTACTTC. It translates to CASSLGLLGFGGGETQYF.

V is TRBV11-2 and J is TRBJ2-7; D possibly corresponds to TRBD2 (6 bases). The CDR3 has 15 amino acids. The V end lost 5 bases, the J end lost 2 bases, and 16 bases lay between the germline ends. The germline gives CDR1 SGHAT, CDR2 FQNNGV. The DNA of the CDR3 is TGTGCCAGCAGCCCGGGGGTCCACCCTGCCTACGAGCAGTACTTC. It encodes CASSPGVHPAYEQYF.

The chain combines TRBV2 with TRBJ1-2; D is unresolved. The V gene's germline CDR1 is SNHLY and CDR2 FYNNEI. The CDR3 runs to 13 residues. V lost 7 bases, J lost 4 bases, and 13 bases lay in between. The CDR3 DNA reads TGTGCCAGCACCTTAGACATCTTCTATGGCTACACCTTC. Translated, it gives CASTLDIFYGYTF.

The V call is TRBV15, the J call TRBJ1-1; TRBD1 might be the D (6 bases). Germline CDR1 and CDR2: LNHNV and YYDKDF (reference sequence). With 3 bases removed from V and 4 bases from J, the gap between germline ends came to 9 bases. The CDR3 consists of 13 residues. The CDR3 DNA sequence: TGTGCCACCAGCAGCACAGGGTCCACTGAAGCTTTCTTT. Protein sequence: CATSSTGSTEAFF.

Comment on this clone: The junction departs from germline at one end; a sequencing error may be responsible. This sequence joins TRBV6-5 and TRBJ2-4, with TRBD2 as a possible D gene (6 bases). CDR1 MNHEY and CDR2 SVGAGI come from the germline V gene. The CDR3 has 15 amino acids. The CDR3 loop reads CASSDSPGTVDIQYF. In DNA, the CDR3 is TGTGCCAGCAGTGACTCTCCGGGGACTGTCGACATTCAGTACTTC.

This clone was found once. The chain employs TRBV5-5 and TRBJ1-5, with a tentative D call TRBD1 (6 bases). Trimming shortened V by 3 bases and J by 9 bases, and 19 bases separated the two germline ends. Germline V gene lookup returns CDR1 SGHKS and CDR2 YYEKEE (reference sequence). The CDR3 contains 15 residues. The DNA of the CDR3 is TGTGCCAGCAGCTCCGGGACAACCACTCAGACGCCCCAGCATTTT. This sequence encodes CASSSGTTTQTPQHF.

This chain links TRBV19 with TRBJ2-1, with 7 bases that match TRBD1. The length of the CDR3 is 16 residues. The J segment lost 6 bases and the V segment lost 0 bases, leaving 8 bases of the junction unmatched. The germline CDR1 and CDR2 sequences are LNHDA and SQIVND (reference sequence). In DNA, the CDR3 is TGTGCCAGTAGTATAGAGGACAGGTACGGGTTCAATGAGCAGTTCTTC. This sequence encodes CASSIEDRYGFNEQFF. Drawing the rest from reference TRBV19 and TRBJ2-1, the complete variable domain is DGGITQSPKYLFRKEGQNVTLSCEQNLNHDAMYWYRQDPGQGLRLIYYSQIVNDFQKGDIAEGYSVSREKKESFPLTVTSAQKNPTAFYLCASSIEDRYGFNEQFFGPGTRLTVL.